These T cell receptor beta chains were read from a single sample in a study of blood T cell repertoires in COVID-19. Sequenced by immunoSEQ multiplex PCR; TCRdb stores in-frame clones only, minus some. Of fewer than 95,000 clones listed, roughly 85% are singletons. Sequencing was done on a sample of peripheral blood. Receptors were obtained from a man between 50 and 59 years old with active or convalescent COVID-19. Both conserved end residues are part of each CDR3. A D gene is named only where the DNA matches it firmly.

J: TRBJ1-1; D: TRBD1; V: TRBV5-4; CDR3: CASSLDPGQGAEAFF; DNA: TGTGCCAGCAGCTTGGATCCGGGACAGGGCGCTGAAGCTTTCTTT
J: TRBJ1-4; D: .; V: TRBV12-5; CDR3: CASGLVQGRSEKLFF; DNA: TGTGCTAGTGGTTTGGTACAGGGCAGGAGTGAAAAACTGTTTTTT
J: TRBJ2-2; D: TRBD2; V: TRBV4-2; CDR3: CASSQDTRRGGGVTGELFF; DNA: TGTGCCAGCAGCCAAGATACCCGTCGTGGCGGGGGGGTCACCGGGGAGCTGTTTTTT
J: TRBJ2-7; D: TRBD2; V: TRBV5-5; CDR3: CASSPRSSGGPYEQYF; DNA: TGTGCCAGCAGCCCACGTTCGTCGGGAGGACCCTACGAGCAGTACTTC
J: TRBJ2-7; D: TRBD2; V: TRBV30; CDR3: CAWSWSGRSEQYF; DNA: TGTGCCTGGAGTTGGAGCGGGAGGAGTGAGCAGTACTTC
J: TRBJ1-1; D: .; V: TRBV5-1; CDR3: CASSATGNTEAFF; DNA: TGCGCCAGCAGTGCTACAGGGAACACTGAAGCTTTCTTT
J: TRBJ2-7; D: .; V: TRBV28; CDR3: CASSSPGGPSYEQYF; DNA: TGTGCCAGCAGCTCACCCGGGGGACCCTCCTACGAGCAGTACTTC
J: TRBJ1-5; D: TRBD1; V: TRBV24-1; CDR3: CATSIGGQGPQHF; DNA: TGTGCCACCAGCATTGGGGGACAGGGACCCCAGCATTTT
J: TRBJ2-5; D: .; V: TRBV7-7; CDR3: CASSLGGQVGSETQYF; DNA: TGTGCCAGCAGCTTAGGGGGACAAGTGGGTAGTGAGACCCAGTACTTC
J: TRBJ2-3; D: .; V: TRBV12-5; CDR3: CASGFFGTDTQYF; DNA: TGTGCTAGTGGTTTTTTCGGCACAGATACGCAGTATTTT
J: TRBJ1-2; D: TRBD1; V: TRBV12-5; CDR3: CASGEGDRELHGYTF; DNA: TGTGCTAGTGGGGAAGGGGACAGGGAATTACACGGCTACACCTTC
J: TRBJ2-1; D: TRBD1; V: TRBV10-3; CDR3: CAISGQGDEQFF; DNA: TGTGCCATCAGTGGACAGGGAGATGAGCAGTTCTTC
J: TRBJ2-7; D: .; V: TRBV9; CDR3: CASSVASGTGLREQYF; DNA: TGTGCCAGCAGCGTAGCTAGTGGCACGGGTTTAAGGGAGCAGTACTTC
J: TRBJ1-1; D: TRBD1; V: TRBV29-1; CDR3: CSVEQGARGTEAFF; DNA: TGCAGCGTTGAACAGGGGGCCCGCGGCACTGAAGCTTTCTTT
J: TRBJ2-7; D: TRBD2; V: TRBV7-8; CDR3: CASSLASSGGAHEQYF; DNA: TGTGCCAGCAGCTTAGCGTCTAGCGGGGGGGCCCACGAGCAGTACTTC
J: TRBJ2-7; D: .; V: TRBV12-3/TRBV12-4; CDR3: CASRGDIYEQYF; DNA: TGTGCCAGCAGAGGGGACATTTACGAGCAGTACTTC
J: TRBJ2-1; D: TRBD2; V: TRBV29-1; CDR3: CSGVGLAGGMSNEQFF; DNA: TGCAGCGGCGTGGGACTAGCGGGAGGTATGTCGAATGAGCAGTTCTTC
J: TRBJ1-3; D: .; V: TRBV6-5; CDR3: CASSSTTGSENTIYF; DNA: TGTGCCAGCAGTTCGACGACAGGTTCGGAAAACACCATATATTTT
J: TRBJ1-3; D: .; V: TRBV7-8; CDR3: CASSFPGGNTIYF; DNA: TGTGCCAGCAGCTTTCCCGGTGGAAACACCATATATTTT
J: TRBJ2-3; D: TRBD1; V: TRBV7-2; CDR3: CASSVQGATLTDTQYF; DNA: TGTGCCAGCAGCGTACAGGGGGCCACGCTCACAGATACGCAGTATTTT
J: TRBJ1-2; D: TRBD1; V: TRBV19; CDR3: CASSIIGTGWDYGYTF; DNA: TGTGCCAGTAGTATAATTGGGACAGGGTGGGACTATGGCTACACCTTC
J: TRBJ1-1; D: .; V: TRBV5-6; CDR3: CASSLGYVVGLNTEAFF; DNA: TGTGCCAGCAGCTTGGGTTACGTCGTTGGCCTGAACACTGAAGCTTTCTTT